This T cell receptor beta chain was identified during a study of blood T cell repertoires in COVID-19. The data were produced by immunoSEQ multiplex PCR, yet TCRdb's version contains in-frame clones alone and is incomplete. Of 300,000 to 400,000 clones in the sample, about 90% are singletons; the top ten hold 2.5% to 3%. The ends lost 3 bases at V and 0 bases at J; junction bases unmatched: 5. The CDR3 runs to 16 residues. In germline, CDR1 is KGHSH, CDR2 LQKENI. The material sequenced was peripheral blood. The clonotype originates from a woman aged 25 to 39 with COVID-19, enrolled during active disease. The chain joins TRBV18 to TRBJ1-3; 7 bases align to TRBD1. The DNA of the CDR3 is TGTGCCAGCTCACCCTCAGAGGGGGCCTCTGGAAACACCATATATTTT. Amino acid sequence: CASSPSEGASGNTIYF. Full variable domain (remainder filled in from reference TRBV18 and TRBJ1-3): NAGVMQNPRHLVRRRGQEARLRCSPMKGHSHVYWYRQLPEEGLKFMVYLQKENIIDESGMPKERFSAEFPKEGPSILRIQQVVRGDSAAYFCASSPSEGASGNTIYFGEGSWLTVV.